This entry lists 23 T cell receptor beta chains sequenced from one sample in a study of T cell changes during pregnancy in multiple sclerosis. TCRdb's table, derived via immunoSEQ multiplex PCR, lists solely in-frame clones and lacks some. The table has 35,000 to 45,000 clones, about nine tenths seen once. Sequences were derived from CD4+ T cells from peripheral blood mononuclear cells, sampled in the second trimester of pregnancy. The receptors were gathered from a female donor in good health, enrolled as a control in a pregnancy study.

The chain joins TRBV7-3 to TRBJ2-7; TRBD2 might be the D (6 bases). The CDR3 contains 13 residues. CDR1 is SGHTA, CDR2 FQGTGA, per germline. In DNA, the CDR3 is TGTGTTACGTACCCGGGACTGCACTACGAGCAGTACTTC. It yields the protein CVTYPGLHYEQYF.

The V call is TRBV7-3, the J call TRBJ2-1, with 8 bases fitting TRBD1. Germline CDR1 SGHTA, CDR2 FQGTGA. CDR3 length: 16 residues. V shed 5 bases, J shed 9 bases, and the junction held 15 bases outside the gene matches. The CDR3 loop is CASSRPDREGVGEQFF. The CDR3 DNA follows: TGTGCCAGCAGCAGACCGGACAGGGAAGGCGTAGGTGAGCAGTTCTTC.

This rearrangement joins TRBV7-2 to TRBJ2-3, with D perhaps TRBD1 (6 bases). This CDR3 has 15 residues. Germline V CDR1 and CDR2: SGHTA, FQGNSA. Trimming took 2 bases from V and 2 from J, leaving 11 bases between them. CDR3 nucleotide sequence: TGTGCCAGCAGCTTACAGGGGTCCCTCACAGATACGCAGTATTTT. Translation: CASSLQGSLTDTQYF.

This chain uses TRBV30 with TRBJ1-1, with D possibly being TRBD1 (5 bases). The CDR3 spans 13 residues. Trimming removed 2 bases from V and 1 base from J, with 8 bases in between. From germline, CDR1 is GTSNPN and CDR2 SVGIG (reference sequence). CDR3 in DNA: TGTGCCTGGAGTCGGCAGGGGAACACTGAAGCTTTCTTT. This codes for CAWSRQGNTEAFF. Filled out from reference TRBV30 and TRBJ1-1, the complete variable domain reads SQTIHQWPATLVQPVGSPLSLECTVEGTSNPNLYWYRQAAGRGLQLLFYSVGIGQISSEVPQNLSASRPQDRQFILSSKKLLLSDSGFYLCAWSRQGNTEAFFGQGTRLTVV.

The chain joins TRBV5-1 to TRBJ2-3; 8 bases fit TRBD2. The J segment lost 1 base and the V segment lost 3 bases, leaving 4 bases of the junction unmatched. This CDR3 comprises 15 residues. Germline assignment: CDR1 SGHRS and CDR2 YFSETQ. CDR3 sequence: CASSYGGAGTDTQYF. The CDR3 DNA reads as TGCGCCAGCAGCTACGGGGGGGCTGGCACAGATACGCAGTATTTT.

V and J are TRBV9 and TRBJ2-3, with D tentatively TRBD1 (7 bases). This CDR3 region has 12 residues. Germline V gene data show CDR1 as SGDLS and CDR2 as YYNGEE. Deletions cut 4 bases from V and 9 bases from J, with 12 bases between. The CDR3: CASSQPGGTQYF. The DNA for the CDR3 is TGTGCCAGCAGCCAACCAGGGGGGACGCAGTATTTT. Looking up the rest from reference TRBV9 and TRBJ2-3 gives the full variable domain: DSGVTQTPKHLITATGQRVTLRCSPRSGDLSVYWYQQSLDQGLQFLIQYYNGEERAKGNILERFSAQQFPDLHSELNLSSLELGDSALYFCASSQPGGTQYFGPGTRLTVL.

This clone appeared a single time. This rearrangement joins TRBV2 to TRBJ2-7; TRBD1 matches at 9 bases. V was clipped by 2 bases and J by 7 bases; unmatched bases: 6. The CDR3 totals 14 residues. In germline, CDR1 is SNHLY, CDR2 FYNNEI. CDR3 protein: CASSERTGAREQYF. DNA for the CDR3: TGTGCCAGCAGTGAAAGGACAGGGGCCAGAGAGCAGTACTTC. The full variable domain, rest sourced from reference TRBV2 and TRBJ2-7, is EPEVTQTPSHQVTQMGQEVILRCVPISNHLYFYWYRQILGQKVEFLVSFYNNEISEKSEIFDDQFSVERPDGSNFTLKIRSTKLEDSAMYFCASSERTGAREQYFGPGTRLTVT.

The genes are TRBV16 and TRBJ2-1, with 10 positions matching TRBD2. In germline, CDR1 is KGHSY, CDR2 FQNENV. The CDR3 is 19 residues long. V gave up 0 bases and J gave up 3 bases; unmatched junction bases: 11. The CDR3 here is CASSQSPQKSGRDYNEQFF. In DNA form, the CDR3 reads TGTGCCAGCAGCCAATCGCCCCAAAAGAGCGGGAGGGACTACAATGAGCAGTTCTTC.

The V and J genes are TRBV7-9 and TRBJ2-7; a weak D match, TRBD1 (6 bases). The CDR3 spans 15 residues. Germline-derived CDR1 and CDR2 are SEHNR and FQNEAQ (reference sequence). V lost 3 bases and J lost 3, with 15 bases in between. CDR3 bases: TGTGCCAGCAGCTTGGGGGCAGCGGAGATCTACGAGCAGTACTTC. This sequence encodes CASSLGAAEIYEQYF.

V gene TRBV7-2 combines with J gene TRBJ1-1; D is uncertain. Trimming cost V 3 bases and J 1 base, with 12 bases left between them. This CDR3 is 15 amino acids long. Germline CDR1 is SGHTA and CDR2 is FQGNSA. This CDR3 is CASSFHPGGNTEAFF. DNA of the CDR3: TGTGCCAGCAGCTTCCACCCTGGAGGGAACACTGAAGCTTTCTTT. Looking up the rest from reference TRBV7-2 and TRBJ1-1 gives the full variable domain: GAGVSQSPSNKVTEKGKDVELRCDPISGHTALYWYRQSLGQGLEFLIYFQGNSAPDKSGLPSDRFSAERTGGSVSTLTIQRTQQEDSAVYLCASSFHPGGNTEAFFGQGTRLTVV.

This rearrangement joins TRBV7-2 to TRBJ2-2; 10 bases align to TRBD2. The V gene end was trimmed by 7 bases and the J gene end by 4 bases; junction bases not matched to a gene: 12. The CDR3 is 17 amino acids. The germline CDR1 and CDR2 sequences are SGHTA and FQGNSA. CDR3 coding DNA: TGTGCCAGCACCAAGAATTCACTAGCGGGAAGCACCGGGGAGCTGTTTTTT. It is translated as CASTKNSLAGSTGELFF.

This chain uses TRBV7-3 with TRBJ2-4; D possibly corresponds to TRBD2 (5 bases). The length of the CDR3 is 18 residues. Trimming stripped 5 bases from V and 0 bases from J, with 20 bases between. Germline CDR1 SGHTA, CDR2 FQGTGA. The CDR3 spells CASSPRGPTLLAKNIQYF. CDR3 nucleotides: TGTGCCAGCAGCCCAAGAGGGCCCACTCTCTTAGCCAAAAACATTCAGTACTTC.

V usage is TRBV27 and J usage is TRBJ1-2; weak D call: TRBD1 (6 bases). This CDR3 region has 14 residues. The V gene lost 2 bases and the J gene lost 5 bases, with 12 bases spanning the gap. Germline V lookup: CDR1 MNHEY, CDR2 SMNVEV (reference sequence). The CDR3 loop is CASSLAGAGYGYTF. CDR3 bases: TGTGCCAGCAGTTTAGCAGGGGCAGGGTATGGCTACACCTTC.

The chain joins TRBV7-9 to TRBJ2-1; possibly TRBD2 for D (7 bases). CDR3 length: 15 residues. Germline values: CDR1 SEHNR, CDR2 FQNEAQ (reference sequence). V shed 5 bases and J shed 0 bases, with 11 bases lying between them. The CDR3 reads CASSVGGASYNEQFF. The CDR3 region has the DNA TGTGCCAGCAGCGTGGGGGGGGCCTCCTACAATGAGCAGTTCTTC. The variable domain in full, with the rest retrieved from reference TRBV7-9 and TRBJ2-1, is DTGVSQNPRHKITKRGQNVTFRCDPISEHNRLYWYRQTLGQGPEFLTYFQNEAQLEKSRLLSDRFSAERPKGSFSTLEIQRTEQGDSAMYLCASSVGGASYNEQFFGPGTRLTVL.

This clone was detected only once. The CDR3 reads CASSIYKTSTDTQYF. CDR3 nucleotides: TGTGCCAGTAGTATATATAAAACTAGCACAGATACGCAGTATTTT. V and J are TRBV19 and TRBJ2-3; no clear D. V was pared by 2 bases and J by 0 bases, with 9 bases between. Germline values: CDR1 LNHDA, CDR2 SQIVND (reference sequence). This CDR3 spans 15 amino acids.

The V and J genes are TRBV20-1 and TRBJ1-1, with TRBD1 matching 7 bases. This CDR3 region has 11 residues. Germline assignment: CDR1 DFQATT and CDR2 SNEGSKA (reference sequence). After removal of 5 bases from V and 8 bases from J, the junction contained 5 bases not matched to a gene. This CDR3 is CSALRQGEAFF. The CDR3 DNA is TGCAGTGCTCTAAGACAGGGAGAAGCTTTCTTT.

The chain recombines TRBV28 with TRBJ2-1; TRBD1 matches 7 bases. V dropped 3 bases and J dropped 9; count of bases not matched to a gene: 8. This CDR3 is built from 14 residues. CDR1 is MDHEN, CDR2 SYDVKM, per germline. CDR3 DNA sequence: TGTGCCAGCAGTTTCCGGACAGGAGCGGTTGAGCAGTTCTTC. Translating gives CASSFRTGAVEQFF.

The V call is TRBV19, the J call TRBJ2-1; 12 nucleotides match TRBD2. V lost 5 bases to trimming and J lost 4 bases; unmatched junction nucleotides: 15. This CDR3 comprises 19 residues. The germline CDR1 and CDR2 sequences are LNHDA and SQIVND (reference sequence). In DNA form, the CDR3 reads TGTGCCAGTAGTCCCGTCGGACTAGCGGGACCGCACCGATACAATGAGCAGTTCTTC. Translation: CASSPVGLAGPHRYNEQFF. The entire variable domain, with the rest obtained from reference TRBV19 and TRBJ2-1, is as follows: DGGITQSPKYLFRKEGQNVTLSCEQNLNHDAMYWYRQDPGQGLRLIYYSQIVNDFQKGDIAEGYSVSREKKESFPLTVTSAQKNPTAFYLCASSPVGLAGPHRYNEQFFGPGTRLTVL.

The chain has TRBV5-1 and TRBJ1-1; 7 nucleotides match TRBD1. The CDR3 sequence is 14 residues long. After removal of 4 bases from V and 3 bases from J, the junction contained 6 bases not matched to a gene. Per the germline V gene, CDR1 is SGHRS and CDR2 is YFSETQ. The CDR3 spells CASSANRGDTEAFF. CDR3 bases: TGCGCCAGCAGCGCAAACAGGGGAGACACTGAAGCTTTCTTT.

This chain links TRBV7-2 with TRBJ2-5; D perhaps matches TRBD2 (6 bases). Trimming took 5 bases from V and 5 from J, leaving 15 bases between them. The germline CDR1 and CDR2 sequences are SGHTA and FQGNSA. CDR3 length: 14 amino acids. CDR3 sequence reads: CASSPRAGRETQYF. The DNA for the CDR3 is TGTGCCAGCAGCCCCCGGGCGGGGCGGGAGACCCAGTACTTC.

The chain couples TRBV5-4 to TRBJ2-1, with 10 bases identical to TRBD2. CDR3 length equals 17 residues. Trimming removed 2 bases from V and 1 base from J; junction bases left unmatched: 6. Germline V gene lookup returns CDR1 SGHNT and CDR2 YYREEE (reference sequence). DNA of the CDR3: TGTGCCAGCAGCTTAGCGGGAGGGTCGGCGTCCTACAATGAGCAGTTCTTC. This encodes CASSLAGGSASYNEQFF.

The rearrangement joins TRBV19 to TRBJ2-5; no reliable D call. V lost 6 bases to trimming and J lost 5 bases, with 13 bases between them. The CDR3 totals 13 residues. CDR1 is LNHDA, CDR2 SQIVND, per germline (reference sequence). This CDR3 reads CASSEIDGETQYF. The CDR3, as DNA: TGTGCCAGTAGCGAGATTGACGGGGAGACCCAGTACTTC.

The chain combines TRBV7-2 with TRBJ1-3, with a weak D call TRBD1 (6 bases). The germline V gene has CDR1 SGHTA and CDR2 FQGNSA. This CDR3 has 17 amino acids. Trimming cost V 4 bases and J 0 bases, with 16 bases left between them. This CDR3 is CASSYRAGEFSGNTIYF. As DNA, the CDR3 is TGTGCCAGCAGCTATCGGGCAGGGGAGTTCTCTGGAAACACCATATATTTT.